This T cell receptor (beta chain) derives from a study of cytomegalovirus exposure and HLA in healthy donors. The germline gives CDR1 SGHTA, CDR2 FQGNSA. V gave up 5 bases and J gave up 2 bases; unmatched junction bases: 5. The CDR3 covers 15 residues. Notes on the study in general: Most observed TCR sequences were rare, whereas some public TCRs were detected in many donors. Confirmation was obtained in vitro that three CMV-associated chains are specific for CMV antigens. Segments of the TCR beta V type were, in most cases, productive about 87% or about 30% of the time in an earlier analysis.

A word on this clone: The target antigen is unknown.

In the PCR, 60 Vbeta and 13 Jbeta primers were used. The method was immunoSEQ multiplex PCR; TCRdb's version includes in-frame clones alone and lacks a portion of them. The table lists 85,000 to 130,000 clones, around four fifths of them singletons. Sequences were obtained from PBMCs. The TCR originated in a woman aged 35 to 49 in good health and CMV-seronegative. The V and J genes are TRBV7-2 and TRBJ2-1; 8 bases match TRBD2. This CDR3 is CASSAGLVPYNEQFF. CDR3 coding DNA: TGTGCCAGCAGCGCGGGACTAGTCCCCTACAATGAGCAGTTCTTC.